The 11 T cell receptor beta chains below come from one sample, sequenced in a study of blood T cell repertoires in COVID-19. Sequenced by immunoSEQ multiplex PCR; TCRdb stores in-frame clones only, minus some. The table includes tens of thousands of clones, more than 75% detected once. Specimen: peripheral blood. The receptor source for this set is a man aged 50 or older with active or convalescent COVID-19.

Here the CDR3 DNA reads TGTGCCAGCAGTTATCTGGACACAACTGAAGCTTTCTTT. Translated, it gives CASSYLDTTEAFF. This chain links TRBV6-5 with TRBJ1-1; tentative D call: TRBD1 (5 bases). Germline CDR1 reads MNHEY; CDR2 reads SVGAGI. Trimming took 3 bases from V and 5 from J, leaving 10 bases between them. The CDR3 consists of 13 residues.

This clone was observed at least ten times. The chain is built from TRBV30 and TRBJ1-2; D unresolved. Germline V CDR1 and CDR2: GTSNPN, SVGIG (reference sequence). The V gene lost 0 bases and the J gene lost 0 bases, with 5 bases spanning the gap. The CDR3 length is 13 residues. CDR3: CAWSVQTNYGYTF. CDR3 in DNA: TGTGCCTGGAGTGTACAGACTAACTATGGCTACACCTTC.

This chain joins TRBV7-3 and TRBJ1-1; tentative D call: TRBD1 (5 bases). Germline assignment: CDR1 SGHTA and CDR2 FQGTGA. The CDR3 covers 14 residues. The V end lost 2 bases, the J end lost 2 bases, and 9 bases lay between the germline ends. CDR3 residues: CASSLLGPNTEAFF. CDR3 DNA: TGTGCCAGCAGCTTATTGGGGCCAAACACTGAAGCTTTCTTT.

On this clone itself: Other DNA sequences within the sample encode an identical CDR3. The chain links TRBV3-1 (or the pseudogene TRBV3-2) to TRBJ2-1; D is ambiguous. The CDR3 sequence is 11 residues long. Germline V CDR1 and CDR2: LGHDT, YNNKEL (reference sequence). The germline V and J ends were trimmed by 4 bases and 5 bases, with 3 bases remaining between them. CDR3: CASSLDNEQFF. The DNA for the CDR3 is TGTGCCAGCAGCCTAGACAATGAGCAGTTCTTC.

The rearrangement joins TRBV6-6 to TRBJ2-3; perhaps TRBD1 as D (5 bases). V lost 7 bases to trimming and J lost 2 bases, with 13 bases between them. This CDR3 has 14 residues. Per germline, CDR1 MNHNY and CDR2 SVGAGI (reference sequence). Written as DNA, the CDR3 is TGTGCCAGCAAGCTTCCAGGGATCACAGATACGCAGTATTTT. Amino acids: CASKLPGITDTQYF.

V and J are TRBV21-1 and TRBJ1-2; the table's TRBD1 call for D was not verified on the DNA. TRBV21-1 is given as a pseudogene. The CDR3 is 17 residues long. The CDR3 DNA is TGTGCCAGCAGCCCGGAAAGCACAGTTTCTTTAAGTTATGGCTACACCTTC. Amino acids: CASSPESTVSLSYGYTF.

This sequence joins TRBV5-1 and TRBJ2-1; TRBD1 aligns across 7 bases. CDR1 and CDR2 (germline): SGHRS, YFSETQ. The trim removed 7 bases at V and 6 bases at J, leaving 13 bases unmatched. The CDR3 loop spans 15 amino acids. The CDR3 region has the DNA TGCGCCAGCGAGCCAAAAGGGGACAGCTTCAATGAGCAGTTCTTC. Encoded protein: CASEPKGDSFNEQFF.

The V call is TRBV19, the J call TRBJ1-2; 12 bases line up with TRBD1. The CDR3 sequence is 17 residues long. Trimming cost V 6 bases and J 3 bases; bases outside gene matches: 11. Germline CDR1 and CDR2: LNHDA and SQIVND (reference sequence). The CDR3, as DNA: TGTGCCAGTAGGCAATCGGGACAGGGGGCTTCTGACTATGGCTACACCTTC. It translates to CASRQSGQGASDYGYTF.

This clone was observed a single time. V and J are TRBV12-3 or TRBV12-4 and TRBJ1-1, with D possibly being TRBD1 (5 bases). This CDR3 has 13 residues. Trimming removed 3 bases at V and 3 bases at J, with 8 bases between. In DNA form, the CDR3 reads TGTGCCAGCAGTTTTTGGGGGGACACTGAAGCTTTCTTT. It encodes CASSFWGDTEAFF.

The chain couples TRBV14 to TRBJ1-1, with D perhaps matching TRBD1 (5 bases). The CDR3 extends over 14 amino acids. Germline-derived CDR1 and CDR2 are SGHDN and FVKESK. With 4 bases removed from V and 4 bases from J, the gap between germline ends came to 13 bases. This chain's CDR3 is CASSLIQGITEAFF. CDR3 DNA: TGTGCCAGCAGCCTTATCCAGGGAATCACTGAAGCTTTCTTT. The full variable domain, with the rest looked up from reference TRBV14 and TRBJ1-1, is EAGVTQFPSHSVIEKGQTVTLRCDPISGHDNLYWYRRVMGKEIKFLLHFVKESKQDESGMPNNRFLAERTGGTYSTLKVQPAELEDSGVYFCASSLIQGITEAFFGQGTRLTVV.

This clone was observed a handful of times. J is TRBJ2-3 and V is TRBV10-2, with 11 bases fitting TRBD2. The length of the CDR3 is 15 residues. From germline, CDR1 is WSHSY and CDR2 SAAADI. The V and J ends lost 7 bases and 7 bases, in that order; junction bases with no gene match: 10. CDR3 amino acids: CASKSRGLAVYTQYF. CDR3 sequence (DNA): TGCGCCAGCAAGAGTCGGGGACTAGCGGTCTATACGCAGTATTTT.